Below, one T cell receptor (beta chain) is given with its context. Its specificity is unknown. Germline V gene lookup returns CDR1 MGHDK and CDR2 SYGVNS. The CDR3 extends over 11 amino acids. The V and J ends lost 4 bases and 6 bases respectively, with 6 bases between them. With duration under 3 months, ophthalmopathy was active: Clinical Activity Score at least 3, NOSPECS at least 4. Reasons for excluding patients were uncontrolled infection, other autoimmune disease, pregnancy or lactation. The source of the PBMCs was less than 12 ml of fresh peripheral blood. The sample is drawn from a study of T cells in Graves' hyperthyroidism and ophthalmopathy. Findings and limits, study-wide: Most thyroid clonotypes that were expanded above 0.001 also turned up in blood.

Authors of the study amplified TCR beta CDR3 regions from RNA transcripts. TCR CDR3 regions were first amplified by RT-PCR with HTBI primers. TCRdb fed the multiplex PCR reads into MiXCR, producing one record per CDR3 protein. The profile shows about 640,000 distinct CDR3 sequences, about a fifth of them singletons. This sequence was found in a man in his thirties or forties with Graves' ophthalmopathy. V and J are TRBV25-1 and TRBJ1-2; D ambiguous. The specimen was blood. The CDR3, as DNA: TGTGCCAGCAGTGGCCCTCATGGCTACACCTTC. This sequence encodes CASSGPHGYTF.